Below, one TCR beta chain is given with its context. What it binds is not known. PCR involved 60 Vbeta and 13 Jbeta primers. Some clones are missing from TCRdb's copy, which holds only in-frame ones; the method was immunoSEQ multiplex PCR. The sample records 100,000 to 150,000 clones, 80% being singletons. This entry comes from a study of cytomegalovirus exposure and HLA in healthy donors. Study observations and caveats: Cytomegalovirus status was reportedly diagnosed by the classifier with high specificity and sensitivity. CMV serostatus was the sole immune exposure information available. Most observed TCR sequences were rare, whereas some public TCRs were detected in many donors.

This CDR3 is 14 amino acids long. CDR1 is SGHRS and CDR2 is YFSETQ in the germline V gene. V lost 1 base, J lost 6 bases, and 5 bases stayed unmatched. Sequencing input: PBMCs. The sequence derives from a man in his forties in good health and CMV-seronegative. V gene TRBV5-1 combines with J gene TRBJ1-1, with TRBD1 identical over 8 bases. CDR3 protein: CASSLTQGAAEAFF. The CDR3 DNA reads TGCGCCAGCAGCTTGACCCAGGGGGCGGCTGAAGCTTTCTTT.